What follows are 15 T cell receptor beta chains derived from one specimen sequenced in a study of blood T cell repertoires in COVID-19. The data were produced by immunoSEQ multiplex PCR, yet TCRdb's version contains in-frame clones alone and is incomplete. The sample yields 170,000 or so clones, 75% to 90% seen once. Material: peripheral blood. Every receptor here comes from a woman aged 70-85 years with COVID-19, enrolled during active disease.

The V gene is TRBV7-6, the J gene TRBJ2-1, with D perhaps TRBD2 (5 bases). This CDR3 is built from 13 residues. V dropped 2 bases and J dropped 9 bases, with 11 bases sitting between them. CDR1 SGHVS and CDR2 FNYEAQ come from the germline V gene. The CDR3 region is CASSLRDSSEQFF. Written as DNA, the CDR3 is TGTGCCAGCAGCTTACGGGATTCAAGTGAGCAGTTCTTC.

The chain employs TRBV11-2 and TRBJ2-2; D is uncertain. This CDR3 region has 13 residues. Per germline, CDR1 SGHAT and CDR2 FQNNGV. Between the trimmed V and J ends, which lost 2 bases and 7 bases, there was a span of 8 bases. CDR3 protein: CASSLSIVGELFF. The CDR3 DNA reads TGTGCCAGCAGCTTATCAATTGTCGGGGAGCTGTTTTTT.

Points on this clone: Additional DNA sequences in this sample encode the identical CDR3. The J gene is TRBJ2-7, the V gene TRBV6-6; TRBD1 agrees at 7 bases. There are 12 residues in the CDR3. The ends lost 6 bases at V and 5 bases at J; junction bases unmatched: 4. Looked up from germline, CDR1 is MNHNY and CDR2 is SVGAGI (reference sequence). The CDR3 bases are TGTGCCAGCAGAGACAGGGCCCACGAGCAGTACTTC. Its protein is CASRDRAHEQYF.

This clone was picked up one time. This rearrangement joins TRBV6-4 to TRBJ2-6, with D uncertain. Germline loops: CDR1 MRHNA, CDR2 SNTAGT. Trimming cost V 5 bases and J 0 bases, with 8 bases left between them. The CDR3 length is 15 residues. CDR3 sequence: CASSPGNSGANVLTF. The CDR3 DNA is TGTGCCAGCAGTCCAGGAAACTCTGGGGCCAACGTCCTGACTTTC.

The rearrangement links TRBV28 to TRBJ2-3, with D uncertain. This CDR3 is 12 amino acids long. The germline V and J ends were trimmed by 8 bases and 0 bases, with 6 bases remaining between them. Germline V lookup: CDR1 MDHEN, CDR2 SYDVKM. CDR3 residues: CASVSSTDTQYF. CDR3 in DNA: TGTGCCAGCGTCTCTAGCACAGATACGCAGTATTTT.

This clone was recorded once. The CDR3 nucleotides read TGTGCCAGCAGGCGACGTGAGGGGGCGGGAAACACCATATATTTT. It encodes CASRRREGAGNTIYF. V gene TRBV3-1 (or the pseudogene TRBV3-2) combines with J gene TRBJ1-3; 7 nucleotides line up with TRBD1. Unmatched junction bases numbered 9, after V lost 6 bases and J lost 4 bases. Germline loops: CDR1 LGHDT, CDR2 YNNKEL (reference sequence). There are 15 residues in the CDR3.

CDR3 amino acids: CASSLTGLAYEQYF. CDR3 bases: TGTGCCAGCAGTTTAACGGGACTAGCCTACGAGCAGTACTTC. The chain recombines TRBV6-2 or TRBV6-3 with TRBJ2-7, with 8 bases matching TRBD2. Trimming removed 4 bases from V and 2 bases from J; junction bases left unmatched: 4. This CDR3 region has 14 residues. CDR1 MNHEY and CDR2 SVGEGT come from the germline V gene.

The rearrangement joins TRBV7-9 to TRBJ2-7; D is unresolved. V lost 5 bases and J 3 bases, leaving 17 bases between the germline ends. CDR3 size: 15 residues. Germline values: CDR1 SEHNR, CDR2 FQNEAQ (reference sequence). The CDR3 reads CASSPEPGFNYEQYF. The CDR3 region has the DNA TGTGCCAGCAGCCCGGAACCCGGGTTTAACTACGAGCAGTACTTC.

This rearrangement joins TRBV5-1 to TRBJ2-7, with D possibly matching TRBD1 (5 bases). V was trimmed by 0 bases and J by 4 bases, leaving 26 bases between them. Germline CDR1 and CDR2: SGHRS and YFSETQ. CDR3 length equals 19 residues. CDR3 protein: CASSLEIGVRVVRQYEQYF. The CDR3 nucleotides are TGCGCCAGCAGCTTGGAAATAGGAGTCAGGGTCGTCAGGCAATACGAGCAGTACTTC.

The CDR3 loop reads CASSPSGSGNQPQHF. DNA for the CDR3: TGTGCCAGCTCACCCTCAGGGTCTGGAAATCAGCCCCAGCATTTT. This rearrangement joins TRBV18 to TRBJ1-5; possible D gene TRBD1, 5 bases. Looked up from germline, CDR1 is KGHSH and CDR2 is LQKENI. The CDR3 has 15 residues. V was cut by 3 bases and J by 4 bases, with 13 bases left in between.

The chain carries TRBV7-9 and TRBJ1-6, with 7 bases identical to TRBD1. The CDR3 consists of 16 residues. Germline CDR1 is SEHNR and CDR2 is FQNEAQ (reference sequence). Unmatched junction bases numbered 7, after V lost 6 bases and J lost 2 bases. CDR3 amino acids: CASSPQGITYNSPLHF. The CDR3 bases are TGTGCCAGCAGTCCACAGGGGATCACCTATAATTCACCCCTCCACTTT.

About this clone itself: The germline gene is not matched at one end of the junction; a read error may be the cause. This chain joins TRBV7-9 and TRBJ2-7; 9 nucleotides agree with TRBD1. The germline V gene encodes CDR1 SEHNR and CDR2 FQNEAQ (reference sequence). The CDR3 loop spans 13 amino acids. The CDR3 reads CASSRVAQGQGFF. The DNA of the CDR3 is TGTGCCAGCAGCCGGGTGGCCCAGGGACAGGGTTTCTTC.

This clone was picked up one time. This sequence joins TRBV11-2 and TRBJ1-3; no definite D call. V lost 7 bases to trimming and J lost 4 bases, with 14 bases between them. In germline, CDR1 is SGHAT, CDR2 FQNNGV. The CDR3 spans 14 residues. The CDR3 protein is CASTPSWAGNTIYF. As DNA, the CDR3 is TGTGCCAGCACCCCCTCGTGGGCGGGAAACACCATATATTTT.

V and J are TRBV5-1 and TRBJ2-7; weak D call: TRBD1 (6 bases). CDR1 and CDR2 from the germline V gene are SGHRS and YFSETQ. The CDR3 contains 18 residues. V lost 4 bases and J lost 3, with 26 bases in between. The CDR3 bases are TGCGCCAGCAGCCAAAGCTTTATTTCCGGGACACTTTTCTACGAGCAGTACTTC. It yields the protein CASSQSFISGTLFYEQYF.

This clone has only one observation. The V and J genes are TRBV28 and TRBJ1-6; 9 nucleotides align to TRBD1. Germline CDR1 and CDR2: MDHEN and SYDVKM. This CDR3 is 16 amino acids long. Trimming took 8 bases from V and 7 from J; bases not matched to a gene: 12. The CDR3 sequence is CASLQNPGTGNSPLHF. The CDR3 DNA is TGTGCCAGCCTGCAGAACCCCGGGACAGGGAATTCACCCCTCCACTTT.